This entry features one TCR beta chain sequence. Germline V gene sequence: CDR1 SNHLY, CDR2 FYNNEI. Unmatched junction bases numbered 7, after V lost 7 bases and J lost 4 bases. CDR3 size: 15 residues. This sample was taken from a study of T cell responses to AZD1222 COVID-19 vaccine. Assay used: immunoSEQ multiplex PCR; TCRdb lists only in-frame clones, some missing. This sample has roughly 100,000 clones; roughly nine tenths occur once, and the top ten carry 20% to 30%. The sequenced sample was peripheral blood, obtained on day 0 of AZD1222 vaccination. The J gene is TRBJ2-3, the V gene TRBV2, with 11 bases that match TRBD2. The sequence derives from an adult in good health. The DNA of the CDR3 is TGTGCCAGCACCCTAGCGGGGGGCTTTTCAGATACGCAGTATTTT. This encodes CASTLAGGFSDTQYF.